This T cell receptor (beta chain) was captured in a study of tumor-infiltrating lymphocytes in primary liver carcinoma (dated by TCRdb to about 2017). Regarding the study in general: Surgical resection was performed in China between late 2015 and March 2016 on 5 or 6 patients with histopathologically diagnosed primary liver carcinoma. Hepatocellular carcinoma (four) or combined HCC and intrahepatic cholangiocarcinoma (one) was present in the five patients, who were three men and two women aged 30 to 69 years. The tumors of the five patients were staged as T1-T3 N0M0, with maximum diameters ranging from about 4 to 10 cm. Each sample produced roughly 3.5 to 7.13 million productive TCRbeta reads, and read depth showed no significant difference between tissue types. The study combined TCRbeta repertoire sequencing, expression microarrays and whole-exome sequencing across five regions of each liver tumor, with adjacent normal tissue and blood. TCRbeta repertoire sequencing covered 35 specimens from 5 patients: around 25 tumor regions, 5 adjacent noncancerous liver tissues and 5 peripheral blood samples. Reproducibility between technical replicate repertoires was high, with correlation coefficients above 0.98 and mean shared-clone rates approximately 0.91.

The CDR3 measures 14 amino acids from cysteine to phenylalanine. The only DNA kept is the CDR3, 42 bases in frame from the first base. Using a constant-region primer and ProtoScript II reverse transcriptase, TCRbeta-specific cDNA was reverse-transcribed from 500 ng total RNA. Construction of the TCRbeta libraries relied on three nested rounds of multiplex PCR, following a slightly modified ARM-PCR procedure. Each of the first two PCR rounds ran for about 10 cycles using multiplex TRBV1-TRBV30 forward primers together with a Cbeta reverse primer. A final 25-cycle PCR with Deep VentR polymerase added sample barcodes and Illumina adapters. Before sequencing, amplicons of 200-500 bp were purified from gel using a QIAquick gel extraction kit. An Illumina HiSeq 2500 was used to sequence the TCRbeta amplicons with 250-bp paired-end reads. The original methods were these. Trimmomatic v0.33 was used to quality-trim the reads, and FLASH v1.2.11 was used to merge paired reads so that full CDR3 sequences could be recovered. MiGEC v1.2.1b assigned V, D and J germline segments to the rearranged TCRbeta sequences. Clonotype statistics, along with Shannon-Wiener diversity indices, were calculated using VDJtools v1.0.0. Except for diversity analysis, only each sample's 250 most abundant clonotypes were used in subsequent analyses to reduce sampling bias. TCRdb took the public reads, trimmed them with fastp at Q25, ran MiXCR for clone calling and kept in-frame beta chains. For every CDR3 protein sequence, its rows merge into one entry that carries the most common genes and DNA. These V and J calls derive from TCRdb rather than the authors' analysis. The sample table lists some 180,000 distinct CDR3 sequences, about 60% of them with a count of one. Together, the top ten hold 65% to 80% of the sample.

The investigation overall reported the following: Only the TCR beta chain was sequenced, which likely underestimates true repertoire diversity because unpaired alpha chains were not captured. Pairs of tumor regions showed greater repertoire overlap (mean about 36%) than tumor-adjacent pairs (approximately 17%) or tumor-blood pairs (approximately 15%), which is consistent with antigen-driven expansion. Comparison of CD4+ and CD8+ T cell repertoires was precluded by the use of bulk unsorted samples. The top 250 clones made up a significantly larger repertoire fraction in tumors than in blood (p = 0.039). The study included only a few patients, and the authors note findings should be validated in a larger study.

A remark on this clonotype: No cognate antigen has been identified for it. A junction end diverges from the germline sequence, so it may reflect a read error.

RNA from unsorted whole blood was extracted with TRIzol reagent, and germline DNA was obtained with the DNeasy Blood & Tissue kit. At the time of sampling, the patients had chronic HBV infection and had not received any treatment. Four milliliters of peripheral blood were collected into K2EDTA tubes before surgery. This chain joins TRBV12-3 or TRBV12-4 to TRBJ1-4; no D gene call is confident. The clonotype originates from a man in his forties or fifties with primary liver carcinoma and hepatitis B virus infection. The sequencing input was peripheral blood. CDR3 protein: CASRSKATNEKLFF. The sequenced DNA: TGTGCCAGCAGGTCGAAAGCAACCAATGAAAAACTGTTTTTT.